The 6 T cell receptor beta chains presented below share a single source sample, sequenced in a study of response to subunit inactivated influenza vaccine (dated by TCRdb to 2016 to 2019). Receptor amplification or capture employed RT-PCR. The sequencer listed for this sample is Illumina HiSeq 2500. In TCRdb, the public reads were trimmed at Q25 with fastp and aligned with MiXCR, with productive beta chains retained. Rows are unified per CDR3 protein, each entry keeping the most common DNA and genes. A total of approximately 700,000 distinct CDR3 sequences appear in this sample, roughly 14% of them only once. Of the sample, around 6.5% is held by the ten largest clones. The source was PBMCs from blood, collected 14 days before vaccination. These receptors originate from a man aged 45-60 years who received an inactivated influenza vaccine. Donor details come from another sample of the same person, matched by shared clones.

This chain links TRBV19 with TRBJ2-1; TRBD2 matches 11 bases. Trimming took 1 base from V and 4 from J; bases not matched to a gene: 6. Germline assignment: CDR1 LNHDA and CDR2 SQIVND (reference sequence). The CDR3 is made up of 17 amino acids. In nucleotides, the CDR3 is TGTGCCAGTAGTATAGTTAGCGGGAGGGCCGCGTACAATGAGCAGTTCTTC. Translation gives CASSIVSGRAAYNEQFF. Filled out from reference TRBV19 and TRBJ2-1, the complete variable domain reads DGGITQSPKYLFRKEGQNVTLSCEQNLNHDAMYWYRQDPGQGLRLIYYSQIVNDFQKGDIAEGYSVSREKKESFPLTVTSAQKNPTAFYLCASSIVSGRAAYNEQFFGPGTRLTVL.

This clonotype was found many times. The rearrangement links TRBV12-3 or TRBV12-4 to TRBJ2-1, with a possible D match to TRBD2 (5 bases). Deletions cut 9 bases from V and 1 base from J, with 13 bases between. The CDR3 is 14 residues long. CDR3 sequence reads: CASRKSGSYNEQFF. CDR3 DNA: TGTGCCAGTAGAAAAAGCGGTTCCTACAATGAGCAGTTCTTC.

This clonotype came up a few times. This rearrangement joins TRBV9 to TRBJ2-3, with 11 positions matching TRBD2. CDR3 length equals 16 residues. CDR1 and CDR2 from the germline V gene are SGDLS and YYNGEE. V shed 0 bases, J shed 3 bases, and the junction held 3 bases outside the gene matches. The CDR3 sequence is CASSVASGRLTDTQYF. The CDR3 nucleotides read TGTGCCAGCAGCGTAGCTAGCGGGAGGCTTACAGATACGCAGTATTTT.

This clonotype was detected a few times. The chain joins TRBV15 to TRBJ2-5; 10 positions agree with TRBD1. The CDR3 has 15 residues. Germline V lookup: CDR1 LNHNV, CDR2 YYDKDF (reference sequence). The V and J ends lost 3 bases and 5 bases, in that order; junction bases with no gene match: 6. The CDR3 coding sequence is TGTGCCACCAGCAGGGAGGGACAGGGGAGGGAGACCCAGTACTTC. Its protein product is CATSREGQGRETQYF.

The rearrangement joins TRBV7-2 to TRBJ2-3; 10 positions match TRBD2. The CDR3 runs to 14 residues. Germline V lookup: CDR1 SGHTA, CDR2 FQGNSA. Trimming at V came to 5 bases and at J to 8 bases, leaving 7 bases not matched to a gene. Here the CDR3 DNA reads TGTGCCAGCAGCCAAAGCGGGGGGGCCGGTACGCAGTATTTT. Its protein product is CASSQSGGAGTQYF.

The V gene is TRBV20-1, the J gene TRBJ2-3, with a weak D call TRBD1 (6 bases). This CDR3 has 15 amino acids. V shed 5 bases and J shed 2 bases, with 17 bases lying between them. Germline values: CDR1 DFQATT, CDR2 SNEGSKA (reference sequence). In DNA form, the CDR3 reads TGCAGTGCTCATTCCCCGGGACACTCCACAGATACGCAGTATTTT. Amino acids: CSAHSPGHSTDTQYF.